The rows below give T cell receptor beta chains drawn from one sample of a study of CD8 T cells in Susac syndrome. TCRdb re-called the immunoSEQ multiplex PCR reads through MiXCR, storing one row per CDR3 protein. The table has about 160,000 distinct CDR3 sequences, 92% seen once. The source material was CD4+ T cells from PBMCs. All receptors derive from a human donor in good health. Both conserved end residues are part of each CDR3. D genes are given only for firm matches. The size of a clone is reported for some rows only, either as once, few or many, or as a class for expanded clones.

CDR3 DNA,CDR3 protein,clone size,D gene,J gene,V gene
TGTGCCAGCAGCTTAGAGCTGCGGAACACCGGGGAGCTGTTTTTT,CASSLELRNTGELFF,NA,NA,TRBJ2-2,TRBV7-9
TGCGCCAGCAGCCTTCGCGGTGGTTCCTCTGGAAACACCATATATTTT,CASSLRGGSSGNTIYF,NA,NA,TRBJ1-3,TRBV4-1
TGTGCCAGCAGCCCCGAAACCGGGGAGCTGTTTTTT,CASSPETGELFF,once,NA,TRBJ2-2,TRBV11-3
TGTGCCAGCATGGAGGGCAGGGGGCTTAACTACGAGCAGTACTTC,CASMEGRGLNYEQYF,NA,TRBD1,TRBJ2-7,TRBV6-1
TGTGCCAGCGCAGGGATTAAAGGTTCACCCCTCCACTTT,CASAGIKGSPLHF,NA,NA,TRBJ1-6,TRBV2
TGCAGTGCTAGAGATCCCAGCGGAAACACCGGGGAGCTGTTTTTT,CSARDPSGNTGELFF,NA,NA,TRBJ2-2,TRBV20-1
TGTGCCAGCAGGAGGGACATCTCCTATGGCTACACCTTC,CASRRDISYGYTF,NA,NA,TRBJ1-2,TRBV6-4
TGTGCCAGCAGCTCTCAGGGGGCGTTGACTGAAGCTTTCTTT,CASSSQGALTEAFF,NA,TRBD1,TRBJ1-1,TRBV7-9
TGTGCCAGCCGGGACCTTCGCCGAACCGGGGAGCTGTTTTTT,CASRDLRRTGELFF,NA,NA,TRBJ2-2,TRBV27
TGTGCCAGCAGCGTGAACCCCCAGGGCTATGGCTACACCTTC,CASSVNPQGYGYTF,NA,NA,TRBJ1-2,TRBV7-2
TGTGCCTGGAGTCTAGACGGGACCGGGGAGCTGTTTTTT,CAWSLDGTGELFF,NA,NA,TRBJ2-2,TRBV30
TGTGCCAGCAGTTATGATACAGCGAACACCGGGGAGCTGTTTTTT,CASSYDTANTGELFF,NA,NA,TRBJ2-2,TRBV6-2/TRBV6-3
TGCAGTGCTAGAGAGGGCGCGTACGAGCAGTACTTC,CSAREGAYEQYF,NA,NA,TRBJ2-7,TRBV20-1
TGTGCCAGTAGTCCGTCCGGGTTCGGGACAGTCCTACCTAACTATGGCTACACCTTC,CASSPSGFGTVLPNYGYTF,NA,TRBD1,TRBJ1-2,TRBV19
TGCGCCAGCAGCTTCGACAGGAACTATGGCTACACCTTC,CASSFDRNYGYTF,once,NA,TRBJ1-2,TRBV5-1
TGTGCCTGGAGTTATGGACTCTCCGATACGCAGTATTTT,CAWSYGLSDTQYF,once,NA,TRBJ2-3,TRBV30
TGCAGTGCCCCGGACAGAGGCGATTCACCCCTCCACTTT,CSAPDRGDSPLHF,NA,NA,TRBJ1-6,TRBV20-1
TGCGCCAGCAGCCCCCTAGGGGCCTTGGGGACTGAAGCTTTCTTT,CASSPLGALGTEAFF,NA,NA,TRBJ1-1,TRBV5-1
TGTGCCAGCAGTCCACGGGACAGGGGCGAAAAACTGTTTTTT,CASSPRDRGEKLFF,NA,TRBD1,TRBJ1-4,TRBV3-1
TGTGCCAGCAGCTCAACGAGGGGGGAGCTCCACTTT,CASSSTRGELHF,NA,NA,TRBJ1-6,TRBV7-2
TGTGCCACTTCAGGGGGCTTAAACACCGGGGAGCTGTTTTTT,CATSGGLNTGELFF,NA,TRBD1,TRBJ2-2,TRBV27
TGTGCCAGCAGCTTATTTTCAGGGGAAAGTGAGCAGTTCTTC,CASSLFSGESEQFF,NA,NA,TRBJ2-1,TRBV7-3
TGTGCCTGGAGTGTATCTACGGGATCGGATGAGCAGTTCTTC,CAWSVSTGSDEQFF,NA,NA,TRBJ2-1,TRBV30
TGCGCCAGCAGCCAAACGGGACAGGGGAACTATGGCTACACCTTC,CASSQTGQGNYGYTF,NA,TRBD1,TRBJ1-2,TRBV4-3
TGTGCCAGCAGGTCGGACGGCAATCAGCCCCAGCATTTT,CASRSDGNQPQHF,NA,NA,TRBJ1-5,TRBV7-2
TGCGCCAGCAGCACCTTGACAGGGACAGCCTACGAGCAGTACTTC,CASSTLTGTAYEQYF,NA,TRBD1,TRBJ2-7,TRBV5-1
TGCAGTGCTAGAGATAGTTCGGGGGGTTACGAGCAGTACTTC,CSARDSSGGYEQYF,NA,TRBD2,TRBJ2-7,TRBV20-1
TGCGCCAGCAGCTTGGTGACAGGGGTTCAGGAGACCCAGTACTTC,CASSLVTGVQETQYF,once,TRBD1,TRBJ2-5,TRBV5-1